This TCR beta chain emerged from a study of T cell repertoires in cytomegalovirus infection (dated by TCRdb to about 2019). For the wider study: Alongside well-studied HLA-B-restricted epitopes, the peptide stimulations were aimed at recently identified HLA-C-restricted CMV epitopes, whose presentation resists viral immunomodulation. The HLA type of each donor mattered for the analysis, because public TCR beta signatures pointed to carriage of CMV infection along with the matching HLA type.

The treatment or condition label of this sample denotes: in vitro stimulation with specific CMV peptide epitopes to enrich CMV-specific T cells. Overall results and qualifications from the work: The ex vivo response was dominated by HLA-C-restricted CMV-specific TCR beta clonotypes, which also provided the single most frequent clonotype in two of eight donors. Cumulative frequency of public TCR beta family members discriminated carriers of CMV infection plus the relevant HLA type in this cohort and an independent roughly 350-donor cohort.

This clonotype has a count of ten or more. Its target antigen remains unknown. Per-nucleotide qualities are absent, and no much larger clonotype sits a single base away. The CDR3 goes from the cysteine to the phenylalanine over 16 residues. The sequence is cut down to CDR3 DNA, 48 bases in frame from base 1. The germline V gene specifies SGHTA as CDR1 and FQGNSA as CDR2. Trimming at the junction amounts to 1 base on V and 4 bases on J, and the germline ends lie 15 bases apart. Sequencing relied on an Illumina HiSeq 1500. The raw public data were reprocessed by TCRdb itself: fastp quality trimming at Q25, MiXCR clonotype calling, in-frame beta chains only. Every distinct CDR3 protein forms one entry, paired with its most common genes and DNA. The table for this sample lists 310,000 or so distinct CDR3 sequences; more than 20% of them were counted only once. The top ten constitute 13% of the sample.

The chain is encoded by TRBV7-2 joined to TRBJ2-3, with the D gene possibly TRBD1 or TRBD2, each one fitting 6 bases. The sequenced sample was cultured PBMCs, obtained from culture after CMV antigen stimulation. The clonotype was recovered from a human donor in good health (CMV status not recorded). Some clones in this sample may be carry-over from other donors' samples. The nucleotide sequence reads TGTGCCAGCAGCTTAGTGGGGGGCTGGTTGGCAGATACGCAGTATTTT. It translates to CASSLVGGWLADTQYF.